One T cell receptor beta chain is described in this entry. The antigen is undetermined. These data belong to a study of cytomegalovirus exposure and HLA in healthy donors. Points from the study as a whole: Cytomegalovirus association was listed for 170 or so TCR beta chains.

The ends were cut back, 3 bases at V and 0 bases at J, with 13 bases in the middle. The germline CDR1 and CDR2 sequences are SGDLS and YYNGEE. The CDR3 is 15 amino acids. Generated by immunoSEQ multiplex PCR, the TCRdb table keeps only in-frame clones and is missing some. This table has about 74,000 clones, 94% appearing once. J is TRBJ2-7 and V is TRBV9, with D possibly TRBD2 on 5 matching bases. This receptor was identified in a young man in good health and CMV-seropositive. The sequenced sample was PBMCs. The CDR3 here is CASSESQRGSYEQYF. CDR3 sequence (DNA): TGTGCCAGCAGCGAGAGTCAACGGGGCTCCTACGAGCAGTACTTC.